This T cell receptor (beta chain) is from a study of blood T cell repertoires in COVID-19. Study-wide context: COVID-19 samples from acute and convalescent phases originated in the United States, Italy and Spain. Sample material is recorded as cDNA or gDNA derived from T cells, B-cell-depleted T cells, or PBMCs.

The CDR3 totals 14 residues. Trimming left V 7 bases short and J 2 bases short, with 11 bases between. From germline, CDR1 is LNHDA and CDR2 SQIVND (reference sequence). Source study methods: Estimation of nucleated cell counts relied on the amplification of reference gene primers. Only in-frame clones appear in the TCRdb table, and some are missing; sequencing was by immunoSEQ multiplex PCR. The DNA gave D and trimming, while V, J and clone size come from that table. The sample lists some 80,000 clones; around 81% were seen once. This rearrangement joins TRBV19 to TRBJ1-4, with a possible D match to TRBD1 (5 bases). The sample was peripheral blood. The receptor was isolated from a human donor in a cohort sampled during active COVID-19. DNA for the CDR3: TGTGCCAGTACCCCGCCAGGGACTAATGAAAAACTGTTTTTT. Encoded protein: CASTPPGTNEKLFF.